Below are 3 T cell receptor beta chains sequenced from a single sample in a study of shared clonotypes between healthy human individuals. Repertoires were generated with immunoSEQ multiplex PCR, while TCRdb's copy carries only in-frame clones and drops some. The sample shows over 2 million clones, about 95% of them seen only once. Material: naive CD4+ T cells sorted from blood. The subset here: CD45RA+ positively selected. The origin of the receptors is a man aged 18 to 30 in good health.

The rearrangement uses TRBV19 and TRBJ2-7, with D unresolved. CDR1 is LNHDA, CDR2 SQIVND, per germline (reference sequence). V was cut by 4 bases and J by 2 bases, with 12 bases left in between. This CDR3 spans 14 amino acids. As DNA, the CDR3 is TGTGCCAGTAGTACCGCCAACAATCCCTACGAGCAGTACTTC. Protein: CASSTANNPYEQYF.

The chain has TRBV7-9 and TRBJ1-6; a weak D match, TRBD1 (6 bases). The CDR3 is 12 amino acids. The V end was cut by 6 bases, the J end by 14 bases, with 14 bases between. The germline CDR1 and CDR2 sequences are SEHNR and FQNEAQ (reference sequence). CDR3 bases: TGTGCCAGCAGTAGGGACACCATAACCCTCCACTTT. Translating it yields CASSRDTITLHF.

V is TRBV5-1 and J is TRBJ2-5; D assignment may be TRBD1 or TRBD2 (5 bases each). Between the trimmed V and J ends, which lost 2 bases and 4 bases, there was a span of 12 bases. This CDR3 has 14 residues. Germline V gives CDR1 SGHRS, CDR2 YFSETQ. CDR3 sequence reads: CASSFMSGLETQYF. Here the CDR3 DNA reads TGCGCCAGCAGCTTCATGTCGGGGCTAGAGACCCAGTACTTC.